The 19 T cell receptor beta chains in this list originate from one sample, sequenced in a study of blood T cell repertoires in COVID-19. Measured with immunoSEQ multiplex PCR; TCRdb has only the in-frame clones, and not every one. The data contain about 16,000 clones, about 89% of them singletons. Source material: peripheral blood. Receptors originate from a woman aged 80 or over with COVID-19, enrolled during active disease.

CDR3 nucleotide sequence: TGTGCCAGCGGGAGGGTGGAGACCCAGTACTTC. It codes for CASGRVETQYF. V is TRBV5-6 and J is TRBJ2-5, with 7 bases lining up with TRBD2. The CDR3 runs to 11 residues. V dropped 7 bases and J dropped 5; count of bases not matched to a gene: 2. Germline-derived CDR1 and CDR2 are SGHDT and YYEEEE.

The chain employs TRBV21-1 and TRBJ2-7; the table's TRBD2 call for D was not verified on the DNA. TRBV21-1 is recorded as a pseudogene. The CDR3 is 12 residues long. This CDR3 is CARTGLSYEQYF. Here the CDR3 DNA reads TGTGCCAGGACGGGACTTTCCTACGAGCAGTACTTC.

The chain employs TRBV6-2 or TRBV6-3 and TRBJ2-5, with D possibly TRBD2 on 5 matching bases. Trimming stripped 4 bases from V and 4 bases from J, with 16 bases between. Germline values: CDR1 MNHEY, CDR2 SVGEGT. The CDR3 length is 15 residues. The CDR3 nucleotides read TGTGCCAGCAGTTCCCGACGGGGATGGTCAGAGACCCAGTACTTC. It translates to CASSSRRGWSETQYF.

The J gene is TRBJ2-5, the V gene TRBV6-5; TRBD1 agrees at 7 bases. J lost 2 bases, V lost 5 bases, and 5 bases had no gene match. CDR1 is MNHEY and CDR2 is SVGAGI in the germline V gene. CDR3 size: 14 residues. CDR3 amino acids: CASSRTGAQETQYF. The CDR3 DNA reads TGTGCCAGCAGTCGGACAGGAGCACAAGAGACCCAGTACTTC.

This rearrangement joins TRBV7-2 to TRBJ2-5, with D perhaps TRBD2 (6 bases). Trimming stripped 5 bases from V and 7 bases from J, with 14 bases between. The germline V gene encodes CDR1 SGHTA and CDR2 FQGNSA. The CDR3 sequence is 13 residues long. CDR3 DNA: TGTGCCAGCAGCCCCACACTGGGGGGGACCCAGTACTTC. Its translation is CASSPTLGGTQYF.

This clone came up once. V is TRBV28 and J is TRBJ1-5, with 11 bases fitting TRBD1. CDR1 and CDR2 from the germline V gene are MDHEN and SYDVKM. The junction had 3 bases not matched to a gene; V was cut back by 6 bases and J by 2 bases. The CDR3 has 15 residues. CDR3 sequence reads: CASRGTGGGNQPQHF. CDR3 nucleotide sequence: TGTGCCAGCAGGGGGACAGGGGGGGGCAATCAGCCCCAGCATTTT.

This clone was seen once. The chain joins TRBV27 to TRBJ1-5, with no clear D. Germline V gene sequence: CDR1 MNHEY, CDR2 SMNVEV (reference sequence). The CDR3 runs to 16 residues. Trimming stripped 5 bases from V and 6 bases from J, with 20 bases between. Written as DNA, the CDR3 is TGTGCCAGCAGTCCATACCCCCCCTTGGAGGGTCAGCCCCAGCATTTT. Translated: CASSPYPPLEGQPQHF.

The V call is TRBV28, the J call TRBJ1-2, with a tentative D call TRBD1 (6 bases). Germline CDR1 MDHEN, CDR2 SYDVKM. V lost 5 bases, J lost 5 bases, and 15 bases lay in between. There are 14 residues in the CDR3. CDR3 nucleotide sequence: TGTGCCAGCAGTACAGGACAGTCTGTATATGGCTACACCTTC. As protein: CASSTGQSVYGYTF.

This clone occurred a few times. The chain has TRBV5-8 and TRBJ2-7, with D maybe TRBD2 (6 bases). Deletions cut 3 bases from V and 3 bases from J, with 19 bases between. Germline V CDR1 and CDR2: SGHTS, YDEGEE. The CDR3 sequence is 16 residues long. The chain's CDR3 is CASSSGRGGNLYEQYF. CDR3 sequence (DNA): TGTGCCAGCAGCTCCGGACGGGGCGGGAATCTCTACGAGCAGTACTTC.

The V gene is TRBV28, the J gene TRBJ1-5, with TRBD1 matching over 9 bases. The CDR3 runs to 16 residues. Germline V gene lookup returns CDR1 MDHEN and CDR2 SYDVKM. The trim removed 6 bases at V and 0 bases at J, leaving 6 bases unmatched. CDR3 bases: TGTGCCAGCAGAACAGGGGGCAGGGGTAGCAATCAGCCCCAGCATTTT. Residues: CASRTGGRGSNQPQHF.

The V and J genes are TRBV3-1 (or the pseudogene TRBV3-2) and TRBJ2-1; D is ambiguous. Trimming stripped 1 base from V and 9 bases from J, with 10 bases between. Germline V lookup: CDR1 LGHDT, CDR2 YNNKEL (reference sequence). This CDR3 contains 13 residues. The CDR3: CASSQAKYREQFF. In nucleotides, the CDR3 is TGTGCCAGCAGCCAAGCTAAGTATCGTGAGCAGTTCTTC.

In DNA, the CDR3 is TGTGCCAGTAGTGTCGGAGGGCGTAGCACGAATACGCAGTATTTT. It translates to CASSVGGRSTNTQYF. This chain links TRBV19 with TRBJ2-3; maybe TRBD2 (6 bases). Trimming cost V 5 bases and J 7 bases, with 19 bases left between them. Germline V CDR1 and CDR2: LNHDA, SQIVND (reference sequence). The CDR3 has 15 amino acids.

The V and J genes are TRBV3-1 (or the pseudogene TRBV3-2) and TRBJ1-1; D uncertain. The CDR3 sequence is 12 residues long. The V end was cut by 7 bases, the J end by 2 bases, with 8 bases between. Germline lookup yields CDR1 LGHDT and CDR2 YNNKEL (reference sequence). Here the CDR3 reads CASTVGNTEAFF. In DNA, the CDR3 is TGTGCCAGCACCGTTGGCAACACTGAAGCTTTCTTT.

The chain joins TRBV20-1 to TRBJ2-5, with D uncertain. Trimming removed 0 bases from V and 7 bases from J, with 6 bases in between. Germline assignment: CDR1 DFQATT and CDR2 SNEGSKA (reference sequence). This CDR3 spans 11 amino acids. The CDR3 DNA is TGCAGTGCTAGAGACCGAGGGACCCAGTACTTC. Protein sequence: CSARDRGTQYF.

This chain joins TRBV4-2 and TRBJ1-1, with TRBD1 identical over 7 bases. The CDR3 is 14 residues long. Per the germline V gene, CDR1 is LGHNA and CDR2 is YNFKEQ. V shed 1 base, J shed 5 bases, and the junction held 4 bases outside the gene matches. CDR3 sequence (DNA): TGTGCCAGCAGCCAAGCCGACAGGGTTACTGAAGCTTTCTTT. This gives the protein CASSQADRVTEAFF.

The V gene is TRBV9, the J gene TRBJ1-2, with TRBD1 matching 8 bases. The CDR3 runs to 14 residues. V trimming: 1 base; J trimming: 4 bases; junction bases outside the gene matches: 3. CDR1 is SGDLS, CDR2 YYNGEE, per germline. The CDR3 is CASSVTTGVYGYTF. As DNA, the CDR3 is TGTGCCAGCAGCGTAACGACAGGGGTCTATGGCTACACCTTC.

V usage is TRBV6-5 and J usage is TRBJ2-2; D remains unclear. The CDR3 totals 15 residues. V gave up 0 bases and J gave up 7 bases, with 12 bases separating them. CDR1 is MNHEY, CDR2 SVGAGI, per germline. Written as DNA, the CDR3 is TGTGCCAGCAGTTACTCGAAGAACAGCCTCGGGGAGCTGTTTTTT. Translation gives CASSYSKNSLGELFF.

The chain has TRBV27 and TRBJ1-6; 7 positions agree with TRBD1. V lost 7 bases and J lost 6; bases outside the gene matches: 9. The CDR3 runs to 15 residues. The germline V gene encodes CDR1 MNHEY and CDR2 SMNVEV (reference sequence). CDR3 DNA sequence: TGTGCCAGCACCGGGGCCGGGACAGTTAATTCACCCCTCCACTTT. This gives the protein CASTGAGTVNSPLHF.

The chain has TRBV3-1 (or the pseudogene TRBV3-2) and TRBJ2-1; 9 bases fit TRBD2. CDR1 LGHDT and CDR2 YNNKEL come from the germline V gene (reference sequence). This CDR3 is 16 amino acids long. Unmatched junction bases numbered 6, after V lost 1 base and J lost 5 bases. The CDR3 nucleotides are TGTGCCAGCAGCCAAGGGGCGGGAGGGCCCGACAATGAGCAGTTCTTC. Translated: CASSQGAGGPDNEQFF.